This TCR beta chain is from a study of CXCR4 blockade with PD-1 therapy in pancreatic cancer. Study-wide results and limits: Tumor clonality averaged around 0.14 versus 0.052 in healthy blood, not predicting survival. Sequencing covered TCRbeta chains only, not alpha chains. Clone frequency correlated with its number of distinct nucleotide rearrangements.

Patients who provided the archived tumor blocks had not received neoadjuvant therapy before surgery. CDR3 length: 14 amino acids. A remark on this clone: The antigen is unknown.

Data came from immunoSEQ multiplex PCR; TCRdb stores just in-frame clones and leaves some out. The sample yields around 15,000 clones, over 60% seen once. V usage is TRBV22-1 and J usage is TRBJ1-4; TRBD1 is the table's D call, not checked against the DNA. TRBV22-1 is listed as a pseudogene. What was sequenced was tumor tissue. This clonotype originated in a human donor with pancreatic ductal adenocarcinoma. CDR3 in amino acids: CASSPGQGARKLFF. In DNA, the CDR3 is TGTGCCAGCAGTCCCGGACAGGGGGCCAGGAAACTGTTTTTT.